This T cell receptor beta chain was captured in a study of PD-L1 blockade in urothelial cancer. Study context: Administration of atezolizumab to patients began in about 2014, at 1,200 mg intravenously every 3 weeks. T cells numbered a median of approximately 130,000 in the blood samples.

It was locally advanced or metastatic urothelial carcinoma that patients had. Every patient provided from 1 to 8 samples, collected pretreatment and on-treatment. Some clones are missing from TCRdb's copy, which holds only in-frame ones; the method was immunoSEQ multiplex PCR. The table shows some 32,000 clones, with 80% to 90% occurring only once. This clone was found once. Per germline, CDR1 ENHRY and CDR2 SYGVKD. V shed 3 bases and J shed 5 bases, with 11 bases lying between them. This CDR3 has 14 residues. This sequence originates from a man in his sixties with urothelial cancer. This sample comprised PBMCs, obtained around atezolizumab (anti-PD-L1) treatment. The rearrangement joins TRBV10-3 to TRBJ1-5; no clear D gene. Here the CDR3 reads CAISESPADQPQHF. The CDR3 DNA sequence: TGTGCCATCAGTGAAAGTCCGGCGGATCAGCCCCAGCATTTT.